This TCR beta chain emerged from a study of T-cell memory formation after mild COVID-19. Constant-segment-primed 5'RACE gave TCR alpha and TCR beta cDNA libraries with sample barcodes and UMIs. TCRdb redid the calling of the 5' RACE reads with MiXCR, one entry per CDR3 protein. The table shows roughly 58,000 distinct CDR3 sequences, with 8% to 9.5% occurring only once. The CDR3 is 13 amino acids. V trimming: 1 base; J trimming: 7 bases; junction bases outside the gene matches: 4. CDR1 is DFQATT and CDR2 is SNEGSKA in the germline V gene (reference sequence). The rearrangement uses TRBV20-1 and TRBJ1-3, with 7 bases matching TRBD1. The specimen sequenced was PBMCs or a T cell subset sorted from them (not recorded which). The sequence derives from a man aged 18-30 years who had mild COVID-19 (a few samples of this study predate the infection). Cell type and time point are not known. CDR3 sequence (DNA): TGCAGTGCTAGAGGCAGGGGGTGGAACACCATATATTTT. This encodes CSARGRGWNTIYF.